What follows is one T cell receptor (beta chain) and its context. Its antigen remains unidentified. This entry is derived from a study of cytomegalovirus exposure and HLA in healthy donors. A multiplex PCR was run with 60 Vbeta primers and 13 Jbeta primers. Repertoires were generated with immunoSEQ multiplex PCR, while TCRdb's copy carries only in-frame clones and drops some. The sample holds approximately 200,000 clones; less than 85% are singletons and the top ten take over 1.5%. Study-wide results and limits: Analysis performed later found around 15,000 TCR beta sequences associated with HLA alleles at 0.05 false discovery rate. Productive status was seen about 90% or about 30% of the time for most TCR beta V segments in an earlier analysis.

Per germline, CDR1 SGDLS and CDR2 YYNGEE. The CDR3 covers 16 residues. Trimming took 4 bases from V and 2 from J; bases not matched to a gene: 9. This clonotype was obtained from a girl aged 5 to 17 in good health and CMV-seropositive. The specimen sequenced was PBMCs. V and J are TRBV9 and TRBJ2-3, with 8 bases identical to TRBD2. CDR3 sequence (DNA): TGTGCCAGCAGCCCGTCTGGCGGGGGGACCACAGATACGCAGTATTTT. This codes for CASSPSGGGTTDTQYF.